Sequencing of this T cell receptor beta chain was carried out in a study of CD8+CD57+ T cells in acquired aplastic anemia. Turning to the study itself: Sorted CD4+ and CD8+ cells gave a mean 3.2 ug DNA, range 0.2 to 27.4 ug. Healthy donor CD4+ samples were sequenced to a depth that averaged about 10.8 million reads.

This CDR3 has 16 amino acids. Trimming removed 5 bases from V and 2 bases from J; junction bases left unmatched: 5. Germline lookup yields CDR1 DFQATT and CDR2 SNEGSKA (reference sequence). The TCR beta profiling, which covered VDJ combination and CDR3 sequence, was carried out using genomic DNA as the template. TCRdb reprocessed the reads with MiXCR, giving one entry per CDR3 protein. Here the sample spans some 220,000 distinct CDR3 sequences, 30% to 40% being singletons. The study, taken as a whole, reports: In CD8+ cells, Simpson's diversity showed no significant difference between patients and controls.

Notes on this clonotype: Antigen specificity is unknown.

The sequenced sample was sorted CD4+, CD8+, or CD8+CD57+ T cells (not recorded which) from PBMCs. The chain is built from TRBV20-1 and TRBJ2-3, with 15 bases fitting TRBD2. The TCR originated in a human donor in good health, serving as a control. The CDR3 reads CSALGLAGGLTDTQYF. CDR3 nucleotides: TGCAGTGCTTTGGGACTAGCGGGGGGACTCACAGATACGCAGTATTTT.